The next 19 T cell receptor beta chains were all read from a single sample in a study of cytomegalovirus exposure and HLA in healthy donors. A multiplex PCR was run with 60 Vbeta primers and 13 Jbeta primers. Produced via immunoSEQ multiplex PCR; TCRdb's table is partial and in-frame only. The sample shows 100,000 to 150,000 clones, about 81% of them seen only once. Sequencing used PBMCs. The receptor set was obtained from a woman in her 30s in good health and CMV-seronegative.

The chain joins TRBV25-1 to TRBJ2-7, with D possibly matching TRBD2 (5 bases). Per the germline V gene, CDR1 is MGHDK and CDR2 is SYGVNS. There are 14 residues in the CDR3. Between the trimmed V and J ends, which lost 2 bases and 2 bases, there was a span of 10 bases. CDR3 sequence (DNA): TGTGCCAGCAGTGAAACTAGAACCCCCTACGAGCAGTACTTC. It yields the protein CASSETRTPYEQYF.

This clone has a single count. This chain joins TRBV11-3 and TRBJ2-1; 13 bases match TRBD2. The CDR3 is 15 amino acids. Germline V CDR1 and CDR2: SGHNT, YENEEA. Trimming cost V 5 bases and J 6 bases; bases outside gene matches: 4. The CDR3 DNA follows: TGTGCCAGCAGCCCACGGACTAGCGGGAGCAATGAGCAGTTCTTC. It encodes CASSPRTSGSNEQFF.

The chain recombines TRBV7-2 with TRBJ2-1, with 9 bases lining up with TRBD1. V shed 5 bases, J shed 13 bases, and the junction held 9 bases outside the gene matches. Looked up from germline, CDR1 is SGHTA and CDR2 is FQGNSA. The CDR3 contains 13 residues. CDR3 nucleotides: TGTGCCAGCAGCCCCAACAGGGGGCGGTTCCAGTTCTTC. Protein: CASSPNRGRFQFF. Complete variable domain (other parts from reference TRBV7-2 and TRBJ2-1): GAGVSQSPSNKVTEKGKDVELRCDPISGHTALYWYRQSLGQGLEFLIYFQGNSAPDKSGLPSDRFSAERTGGSVSTLTIQRTQQEDSAVYLCASSPNRGRFQFFGPGTRLTVL.

The V call is TRBV2, the J call TRBJ2-2; 11 nucleotides line up with TRBD2. J gave up 2 bases and V 7 bases, and 6 bases lay outside the gene matches. This CDR3 is 16 amino acids long. From germline, CDR1 is SNHLY and CDR2 FYNNEI. This CDR3 reads CASNPLAGVNTGELFF. In nucleotides, the CDR3 is TGTGCCAGCAACCCACTAGCGGGGGTTAACACCGGGGAGCTGTTTTTT.

The chain links TRBV25-1 to TRBJ2-3; D ambiguous. The CDR3 sequence is 15 residues long. In germline, CDR1 is MGHDK, CDR2 SYGVNS. V lost 2 bases, J lost 2 bases, and 11 bases lay in between. CDR3 sequence reads: CASSEQVPPTDTQYF. The CDR3 nucleotides are TGTGCCAGCAGTGAACAGGTACCTCCCACAGATACGCAGTATTTT.

This chain links TRBV7-2 with TRBJ2-1, with D possibly matching TRBD1 (6 bases). The CDR3 is made up of 14 amino acids. The ends were cut back, 6 bases at V and 4 bases at J, with 13 bases in the middle. Germline V gene data show CDR1 as SGHTA and CDR2 as FQGNSA. The CDR3 here is CASRGDISYNEQFF. DNA for the CDR3: TGTGCCAGCAGGGGGGACATCAGTTACAATGAGCAGTTCTTC. Full variable domain (outside the CDR3, taken from reference TRBV7-2 and TRBJ2-1): GAGVSQSPSNKVTEKGKDVELRCDPISGHTALYWYRQSLGQGLEFLIYFQGNSAPDKSGLPSDRFSAERTGGSVSTLTIQRTQQEDSAVYLCASRGDISYNEQFFGPGTRLTVL.

The genes are TRBV28 and TRBJ2-3; 8 nucleotides agree with TRBD2. Germline CDR1 and CDR2: MDHEN and SYDVKM. Trimming removed 10 bases from V and 0 bases from J; junction bases left unmatched: 6. This CDR3 is built from 14 residues. CDR3 DNA sequence: TGTGCCACCGGGGGGGAATGGAGCACAGATACGCAGTATTTT. Protein product: CATGGEWSTDTQYF.

The rearrangement uses TRBV5-6 and TRBJ1-1; D is possibly TRBD1 (6 bases). Germline CDR1 and CDR2: SGHDT and YYEEEE. The V end was cut by 1 base, the J end by 4 bases, with 11 bases between. This CDR3 has 14 amino acids. The CDR3 loop is CASSLLRGGTEAFF. The CDR3 nucleotides read TGTGCCAGCAGCTTGCTGAGGGGGGGCACTGAAGCTTTCTTT. Filled out from reference TRBV5-6 and TRBJ1-1, the complete variable domain reads DAGVTQSPTHLIKTRGQQVTLRCSPKSGHDTVSWYQQALGQGPQFIFQYYEEEERQRGNFPDRFSGHQFPNYSSELNVNALLLGDSALYLCASSLLRGGTEAFFGQGTRLTVV.

J is TRBJ1-2 and V is TRBV5-6, with D perhaps TRBD1 (5 bases). Trimming pared 4 bases from V and 8 bases from J, leaving 18 bases between. Germline V gives CDR1 SGHDT, CDR2 YYEEEE. The CDR3 is 14 residues long. The CDR3 region has the DNA TGTGCCAGCAGCCCGGGCGGGACCCCTATGGGCTACACCTTC. Translation: CASSPGGTPMGYTF.

The V call is TRBV6-6, the J call TRBJ2-3; D is uncertain. There are 15 residues in the CDR3. The V and J ends lost 6 bases and 1 base respectively, with 14 bases between them. The germline V gene encodes CDR1 MNHNY and CDR2 SVGAGI (reference sequence). CDR3 protein: CASRDQRWGTDTQYF. CDR3 bases: TGTGCCAGCAGAGACCAGCGTTGGGGCACAGATACGCAGTATTTT.

The rearrangement uses TRBV11-3 and TRBJ1-4, with D uncertain. The CDR3 has 15 amino acids. Germline assignment: CDR1 SGHNT and CDR2 YENEEA. With 3 bases removed from V and 4 bases from J, the gap between germline ends came to 12 bases. In nucleotides, the CDR3 is TGTGCCAGCAGCTTTAATGGGCAGGTTAATGAAAAACTGTTTTTT. It is translated as CASSFNGQVNEKLFF.

The count of this clone is one. The chain uses TRBV5-1 and TRBJ2-5, with 7 nucleotides matching TRBD1. Trimming removed 0 bases from V and 2 bases from J; junction bases left unmatched: 1. CDR3 length: 14 amino acids. Germline CDR1 reads SGHRS; CDR2 reads YFSETQ. CDR3 residues: CASSLGRGQETQYF. In DNA form, the CDR3 reads TGCGCCAGCAGCTTGGGCAGGGGGCAAGAGACCCAGTACTTC. The variable domain in full, completed from reference TRBV5-1 and TRBJ2-5, reads KAGVTQTPRYLIKTRGQQVTLSCSPISGHRSVSWYQQTPGQGLQFLFEYFSETQRNKGNFPGRFSGRQFSNSRSEMNVSTLELGDSALYLCASSLGRGQETQYFGPGTRLLVL.

The chain employs TRBV29-1 and TRBJ1-6, with unresolved D. Trimming removed 1 base from V and 14 bases from J, with 12 bases in between. The CDR3 contains 12 residues. Germline CDR1 SQVTM, CDR2 ANQGSEA. The CDR3 protein is CSVEAVRGTLHF. The CDR3, as DNA: TGCAGCGTTGAAGCGGTCCGAGGGACCCTCCACTTT.

This chain connects TRBV18 to TRBJ1-2, with D perhaps TRBD1 (5 bases). The CDR3 has 15 residues. The V gene's germline CDR1 is KGHSH and CDR2 LQKENI. The ends were cut back, 8 bases at V and 3 bases at J, with 19 bases in the middle. CDR3 nucleotide sequence: TGTGCCAGCCAACGGGGCAGCGGGGAGTACTATGGCTACACCTTC. Protein: CASQRGSGEYYGYTF.

This clone was counted once. The V call is TRBV6-1, the J call TRBJ1-1, with a weak D call TRBD1 (6 bases). This CDR3 is 11 amino acids long. Trimming left V 6 bases short and J 11 bases short, with 13 bases between. The germline V gene has CDR1 MNHNS and CDR2 SASEGT. CDR3 residues: CASRDGTWAFF. DNA of the CDR3: TGTGCCAGCAGGGACGGGACATGGGCTTTCTTT.

This clone came up a few times. The chain couples TRBV18 to TRBJ1-5; no clear D gene. The CDR3 is 14 residues long. The germline CDR1 and CDR2 sequences are KGHSH and LQKENI. Between the trimmed V and J ends, which lost 2 bases and 1 base, there was a span of 6 bases. The CDR3 bases are TGTGCCAGCTCACCAGGCCAGAGCAATCAGCCCCAGCATTTT. Its protein is CASSPGQSNQPQHF.

On this clone itself: Additional DNA sequences in this sample encode the identical CDR3. The gene calls are TRBV2 and TRBJ1-1; weak D call: TRBD1 (5 bases). V was trimmed by 2 bases and J by 1 base, leaving 5 bases between them. This CDR3 has 13 amino acids. Per the germline V gene, CDR1 is SNHLY and CDR2 is FYNNEI. The CDR3 sequence is CASSEQGNTEAFF. In DNA, the CDR3 is TGTGCCAGCAGTGAACAGGGGAACACTGAAGCTTTCTTT.

The V call is TRBV27, the J call TRBJ2-5; 10 nucleotides match TRBD1. The better agreement between TRBJ2-7 and the DNA end casts doubt on the J call. Germline V gene data show CDR1 as MNHEY and CDR2 as SMNVEV (reference sequence). This CDR3 is built from 14 residues. DNA of the CDR3: TGTGCCAGCAGCCTAGACAGGGGGCAGTACGAGCAGTACTTC. Protein product: CASSLDRGQYEQYF.

The chain carries TRBV7-9 and TRBJ2-2, with TRBD1 as a possible D gene (6 bases). Trimming took off 6 bases at V and 4 bases at J, with 9 bases between the two ends. Germline V gene data show CDR1 as SEHNR and CDR2 as FQNEAQ (reference sequence). The CDR3 runs 13 residues. Here the CDR3 DNA reads TGTGCCAGCAGTTCCAGGGGCACCGGGGAGCTGTTTTTT. Its translation: CASSSRGTGELFF.